This TCR beta chain was sequenced during a study of T cell responses to AZD1222 COVID-19 vaccine. Turning to the study itself: Analysis merged second doses at about 4 or about 12 weeks. The study, taken as a whole, reports: Spike as a whole was targeted by vaccine-associated CD4 TCRs, dominant at 160-218 and 743-854. A reported finding is that nearly half of spike-specific TCRs target unmutated variant regions. Spike-specific TCR depth and breadth grew after two AZD1222 doses.

Remarks on this clone: Its antigen is still unknown. A read error may account for a junction end that differs from germline.

Sequencing used immunoSEQ multiplex PCR; TCRdb keeps in-frame clones, though not all of them. The data show around 130,000 clones, about 94% seen once. The CDR3 runs 12 residues. The material sequenced was peripheral blood, taken on day 0 of AZD1222 vaccination. The source of this sequence is an adult in good health. This chain joins TRBV12-3 or TRBV12-4 and TRBJ1-1; tentatively, D is TRBD1 (6 bases). CDR3 coding DNA: TGTGCCAGCAACACGGACCAAAGGGGGTTCAGGTTT. This sequence encodes CASNTDQRGFRF.